Given below is one TCR beta chain in context. Its target is unknown. CDR1 MNHEY and CDR2 SMNVEV come from the germline V gene (reference sequence). The CDR3 totals 15 residues. Trimming shortened V by 3 bases and J by 9 bases, and 18 bases separated the two germline ends. Nashville, Tennessee was home to all donors, each a Caucasian adult. The source of the sample is a study of shared clonotypes between healthy human individuals. Points from the study as a whole: Relative to their counterparts shared across all four donors, non-shared clonotypes exhibited diminished generation probabilities. Though the depth was large, rarefaction showed that sorted-subset sequencing was incomplete. Shared clonotypes: 4.5% to 6% naive CD4, under 4% naive CD8, 2.3% memory CD4, under 0.45% memory CD8.

TCRdb's copy holds only in-frame clones and misses some; the assay was immunoSEQ multiplex PCR. This repertoire shows a few hundred thousand clones, approximately 70% found once; its top ten account for around 10%. The rearrangement joins TRBV27 to TRBJ2-1, with a tentative D call TRBD2 (5 bases). This TCR was sampled from a man aged 30-40 years in good health. Sequenced material: memory CD4+ T cells sorted from blood. Subset given: CD45RA-negative fraction. CDR3 in amino acids: CASSFAGGHLGEQFF. CDR3 coding DNA: TGTGCCAGCAGTTTCGCGGGCGGCCACTTAGGTGAGCAGTTCTTC.